This T cell receptor beta chain was sequenced during a study of cytomegalovirus exposure and HLA in healthy donors. Germline V gene data show CDR1 as SEHNR and CDR2 as FQNEAQ (reference sequence). J gave up 0 bases and V 1 base, and 3 bases lay outside the gene matches. The length of the CDR3 is 16 residues. PCR was performed using 60 Vbeta and 13 Jbeta primers. Generated by immunoSEQ multiplex PCR, the TCRdb table keeps only in-frame clones and is missing some. The data contain approximately 130,000 clones, around 80% of them singletons. The chain links TRBV7-9 to TRBJ2-5; TRBD2 matches at 9 bases. Sequenced sample: PBMCs. This sequence originates from a woman in her forties or fifties in good health and CMV-seropositive. This CDR3 is CASSLDLAGNQETQYF. The CDR3 nucleotides read TGTGCCAGCAGCTTAGACCTAGCGGGAAACCAAGAGACCCAGTACTTC.